The 14 T cell receptor beta chains in this list originate from one sample, sequenced in a study of T cell responses to AZD1222 COVID-19 vaccine. This table comes from immunoSEQ multiplex PCR, and its TCRdb copy is limited to in-frame clones, with some not included. The data show some 60,000 clones, with 65% to 80% seen just once and roughly 3.5% held by the top ten. The sample here was peripheral blood, taken 28 days after the second AZD1222 dose. Receptors were obtained from an adult who received the AZD1222 COVID-19 vaccine.

This chain uses TRBV19 with TRBJ1-5; 12 positions match TRBD1. Looked up from germline, CDR1 is LNHDA and CDR2 is SQIVND (reference sequence). The V gene end was trimmed by 3 bases and the J gene end by 8 bases; junction bases not matched to a gene: 20. CDR3 length: 20 amino acids. In DNA, the CDR3 is TGTGCCAGTAGTATTGAGGAGGGACAGGGGGCGCAGGGGGACTGGGAGCCCCAGCATTTT. It encodes CASSIEEGQGAQGDWEPQHF.

J is TRBJ1-2 and V is TRBV7-9; D not certain. Germline V lookup: CDR1 SEHNR, CDR2 FQNEAQ (reference sequence). CDR3 length: 13 amino acids. V gave up 5 bases and J gave up 1 base, with 8 bases separating them. In DNA, the CDR3 is TGTGCCAGCAGCGTCCTTCTTAACTATGGCTACACCTTC. It is translated as CASSVLLNYGYTF.

This chain links TRBV29-1 with TRBJ2-5, with D maybe TRBD2 (6 bases). The CDR3 extends over 12 amino acids. Germline V lookup: CDR1 SQVTM, CDR2 ANQGSEA. Trimming removed 4 bases at V and 7 bases at J, with 13 bases between. The CDR3 sequence is CSVVGGDVTQYF. In nucleotides, the CDR3 is TGCAGCGTTGTTGGAGGGGATGTGACCCAGTACTTC.

Only a few counts were recorded for this clone. The chain carries TRBV12-5 and TRBJ1-4; D uncertain. V shed 1 base and J shed 7 bases, with 10 bases lying between them. The CDR3 runs 14 residues. CDR1 LGHNT and CDR2 FRNRAP come from the germline V gene. The CDR3 region has the DNA TGTGCTAGTGGTTTGGGGGTAGATGTTGAAAAACTGTTTTTT. Its translation is CASGLGVDVEKLFF.

V and J are TRBV5-1 and TRBJ2-7, with 7 bases that match TRBD2. The CDR3 covers 14 residues. The ends lost 0 bases at V and 3 bases at J; junction bases unmatched: 3. From germline, CDR1 is SGHRS and CDR2 YFSETQ. The CDR3 sequence is CASSLVGGFYEQYF. DNA for the CDR3: TGCGCCAGCAGCTTGGTGGGAGGGTTCTACGAGCAGTACTTC.

The rearrangement uses TRBV28 and TRBJ2-6; D remains unclear. CDR3 length: 14 residues. Trimming removed 6 bases from V and 1 base from J, with 7 bases in between. Germline CDR1 MDHEN, CDR2 SYDVKM. CDR3 coding DNA: TGTGCCAGCAGACTTAATTCTGGGGCCAACGTCCTGACTTTC. Protein product: CASRLNSGANVLTF.

This chain connects TRBV7-2 to TRBJ2-7, with D perhaps matching TRBD2 (6 bases). Germline values: CDR1 SGHTA, CDR2 FQGNSA. The CDR3 loop spans 15 amino acids. V gave up 5 bases and J gave up 0 bases, with 14 bases separating them. Here the CDR3 DNA reads TGTGCCAGCAGCCCCGGGGCCGGGAGCTCCTACGAGCAGTACTTC. This gives the protein CASSPGAGSSYEQYF.

This chain links TRBV5-1 with TRBJ1-2, with 8 bases that match TRBD1. Germline loops: CDR1 SGHRS, CDR2 YFSETQ. Trimming cost V 2 bases and J 6 bases; bases outside gene matches: 12. This CDR3 has 16 amino acids. CDR3 sequence: CASSFHSGQGQNGYTF. The CDR3 DNA follows: TGCGCCAGCAGCTTTCACTCTGGACAGGGACAAAATGGCTACACCTTC.

The V call is TRBV7-9, the J call TRBJ2-7, with D unresolved. Trimming took 6 bases from V and 3 from J, leaving 12 bases between them. This CDR3 region has 13 residues. Germline CDR1 reads SEHNR; CDR2 reads FQNEAQ (reference sequence). CDR3 DNA: TGTGCCAGCAGTTCTGCTATAGACTACGAGCAGTACTTC. Protein product: CASSSAIDYEQYF.

The gene calls are TRBV30 and TRBJ1-1, with no clear D. Looked up from germline, CDR1 is GTSNPN and CDR2 is SVGIG (reference sequence). V was pared by 4 bases and J by 0 bases, with 9 bases between. This CDR3 has 13 residues. In DNA, the CDR3 is TGTGCCTGGATTAGCCTCCTGAACACTGAAGCTTTCTTT. This gives the protein CAWISLLNTEAFF.

The chain carries TRBV5-1 and TRBJ1-3, with 7 bases aligning to TRBD1. V was clipped by 4 bases and J by 4 bases; unmatched bases: 8. The CDR3 is 15 amino acids. In germline, CDR1 is SGHRS, CDR2 YFSETQ. CDR3 DNA: TGCGCCAGCAGCCCGATGACAGGGATCGGAAACACCATATATTTT. It translates to CASSPMTGIGNTIYF.

The rearrangement uses TRBV6-5 and TRBJ2-7; tentatively, D is TRBD1 or TRBD2 (6 bases each). The germline V gene encodes CDR1 MNHEY and CDR2 SVGAGI. The CDR3 consists of 13 residues. V was pared by 4 bases and J by 6 bases, with 13 bases between. The chain's CDR3 is CASSLGRGAEQYF. CDR3 DNA sequence: TGTGCCAGCAGTTTGGGTAGGGGGGCCGAGCAGTACTTC.

By sample fraction, this clone is medium-sized. The chain recombines TRBV6-1 with TRBJ1-2, with D perhaps TRBD1 (6 bases). This CDR3 is 15 amino acids long. V dropped 1 base and J dropped 4 bases, with 13 bases sitting between them. Germline V gives CDR1 MNHNS, CDR2 SASEGT. The CDR3 here is CASSEVTGSSYGYTF. CDR3 coding DNA: TGTGCCAGCAGTGAAGTGACAGGTTCCTCCTATGGCTACACCTTC.

This sequence joins TRBV5-6 and TRBJ2-3; 10 bases are shared with TRBD2. CDR1 is SGHDT, CDR2 YYEEEE, per germline. V lost 4 bases to trimming and J lost 4 bases; unmatched junction nucleotides: 3. The CDR3 has 14 residues. CDR3 loop: CASSGTSGADTQYF. The DNA of the CDR3 is TGTGCCAGCAGCGGAACTAGCGGGGCAGATACGCAGTATTTT. The complete variable domain, with remaining parts taken from reference TRBV5-6 and TRBJ2-3, reads DAGVTQSPTHLIKTRGQQVTLRCSPKSGHDTVSWYQQALGQGPQFIFQYYEEEERQRGNFPDRFSGHQFPNYSSELNVNALLLGDSALYLCASSGTSGADTQYFGPGTRLTVL.